These 30 T cell receptor beta chains were sequenced from one sample in a study of T cells in Graves' hyperthyroidism and ophthalmopathy. Amplified TCR beta CDR3 regions derived from RNA transcripts. Carried out on the TCR CDR3, a first-round RT-PCR used the HTBI primer set. MiXCR, run by TCRdb on the multiplex PCR reads, gives a single entry per CDR3 protein. The sample lists around 440,000 distinct CDR3 sequences, less than 20% occurring once. Input material: blood. These receptors all come from a woman between 18 and 29 years old with Graves' hyperthyroidism.

This chain connects TRBV24-1 to TRBJ2-5, with 8 bases fitting TRBD1. J was trimmed by 4 bases and V by 0 bases; bases with no gene match: 9. CDR3 size: 17 residues. Germline values: CDR1 KGHDR, CDR2 SFDVKD. The CDR3 spells CATSDLGETGVGETQYF. CDR3 nucleotides: TGTGCCACCAGTGATTTGGGGGAGACAGGGGTGGGAGAGACCCAGTACTTC.

This clonotype appeared many times. The CDR3 region has the DNA TGTGCCAGCAGTTACTCGGGACCGGCCCAGCCCCAGCATTTT. The encoded protein is CASSYSGPAQPQHF. The chain has TRBV6-5 and TRBJ1-5; D is perhaps TRBD1 (5 bases). This CDR3 region has 14 residues. The germline V gene has CDR1 MNHEY and CDR2 SVGAGI. Trimming left V 0 bases short and J 7 bases short, with 10 bases between.

This clonotype turned up a few times. A much more abundant neighbour one base away suggests this may be a read error. This chain joins TRBV6-2 or TRBV6-3 and TRBJ2-2; maybe TRBD2 (5 bases). CDR1 is MNHEY, CDR2 SVGEGT, per germline. There are 17 residues in the CDR3. CDR3 loop: CASSYLPFGAITGKLFF. CDR3 sequence (DNA): TGTGCCAGCAGTTACTTGCCGTTTGGCGCGATAACCGGGAAGCTGTTTTTT.

With respect to this clonotype: Just one base apart from a much larger clone, this may be a read error. This chain links TRBV30 with TRBJ1-2; D gene uncertain. Germline V gene lookup returns CDR1 GTSNPN and CDR2 SVGIG (reference sequence). The CDR3 length is 13 residues. V was shortened by 5 bases and J by 0 bases, with 10 bases between the two germline ends. The CDR3 loop is CAWSNSPNYGYTF. CDR3 nucleotides: TGTGCCTGGTCGAACAGTCCTAACTATGGCTACACCTTC. Looking up the rest from reference TRBV30 and TRBJ1-2 gives the full variable domain: SQTIHQWPATLVQPVGSPLSLECTVEGTSNPNLYWYRQAAGRGLQLLFYSVGIGQISSEVPQNLSASRPQDRQFILSSKKLLLSDSGFYLCAWSNSPNYGYTFGSGTRLTVV.

This clonotype was observed at least ten times. The chain links TRBV12-3 or TRBV12-4 to TRBJ1-5; D not resolved. V shed 5 bases and J shed 7 bases, with 12 bases lying between them. The CDR3 extends over 13 amino acids. Written as DNA, the CDR3 is TGTGCCAGCAGTGTCCAGGAGGACCAGCCCCAGCATTTT. The encoded protein is CASSVQEDQPQHF.

The J gene is TRBJ1-2, the V gene TRBV9, with D tentatively TRBD1 (6 bases). The V end was cut by 5 bases, the J end by 4 bases, with 12 bases between. Germline V gene data show CDR1 as SGDLS and CDR2 as YYNGEE. The CDR3 runs 13 residues. CDR3 loop: CASSTTQGYGYTF. Here the CDR3 DNA reads TGTGCCAGCAGTACCACACAGGGCTATGGCTACACCTTC.

The chain recombines TRBV4-2 with TRBJ2-7; possible D gene TRBD2, 5 bases. Trimming pared 0 bases from V and 9 bases from J, leaving 18 bases between. CDR3 length equals 15 residues. Germline V lookup: CDR1 LGHNA, CDR2 YNFKEQ. CDR3 residues: CASSQDLALPGAQYF. The CDR3 DNA reads TGTGCCAGCAGCCAAGATCTAGCCCTACCGGGCGCGCAGTACTTC.

Many counts were recorded for this clonotype. The genes are TRBV7-3 and TRBJ2-3; 8 bases match TRBD2. V gave up 1 base and J gave up 4 bases; unmatched junction bases: 7. CDR1 and CDR2 from the germline V gene are SGHTA and FQGTGA. CDR3 length: 16 residues. CDR3 DNA: TGTGCCAGCAGCTTAATTGGCGGGGGGCTGGCAGATACGCAGTATTTT. It specifies CASSLIGGGLADTQYF.

V and J are TRBV7-3 and TRBJ2-1; 12 nucleotides agree with TRBD2. The CDR3 consists of 17 residues. Germline V gene lookup returns CDR1 SGHTA and CDR2 FQGTGA. V dropped 5 bases and J dropped 7; count of bases not matched to a gene: 12. The CDR3 spells CASSPGPSGGVRNEQFF. The DNA of the CDR3 is TGTGCCAGCAGCCCGGGTCCTAGCGGGGGGGTAAGGAATGAGCAGTTCTTC.

This clonotype occurred many times. The rearrangement joins TRBV19 to TRBJ1-1, with D maybe TRBD1 (5 bases). Trimming removed 3 bases from V and 8 bases from J, with 10 bases in between. This CDR3 comprises 12 residues. Germline V gives CDR1 LNHDA, CDR2 SQIVND (reference sequence). This CDR3 is CASSMLGPEAFF. The CDR3 coding sequence is TGTGCCAGTAGTATGTTGGGGCCCGAAGCTTTCTTT.

The chain uses TRBV29-1 and TRBJ1-3; tentative D call: TRBD1 (5 bases). The germline V gene has CDR1 SQVTM and CDR2 ANQGSEA. V lost 5 bases and J lost 3, with 11 bases in between. There are 13 residues in the CDR3. CDR3 coding DNA: TGCAGCGTTCAACGGGGCAGTGGAAACACCATATATTTT. Protein: CSVQRGSGNTIYF.

The chain links TRBV13 to TRBJ2-5; a possible D gene is TRBD1 (6 bases). Germline V gene lookup returns CDR1 PRHDT and CDR2 FYEKMQ (reference sequence). CDR3 length equals 14 residues. The V gene lost 5 bases and the J gene lost 5 bases, with 15 bases spanning the gap. The CDR3 protein is CASSLTPGAETQYF. CDR3 coding DNA: TGTGCCAGCAGCCTTACCCCAGGGGCCGAGACCCAGTACTTC.

For this clonotype: At one end the junction does not follow the germline gene, possibly because of a read error. The gene calls are TRBV28 and TRBJ2-1; no clear D gene. This CDR3 spans 14 amino acids. The germline V gene has CDR1 MDHEN and CDR2 SYDVKM. CDR3 residues: CASSLAGPSDEQLF. The CDR3, as DNA: TGTGCCAGCAGTTTAGCAGGCCCCTCGGATGAGCAGCTCTTC.

This clonotype was seen a few times. Here the CDR3 DNA reads TGTGCCAGCAGATCACAGGGTCGTATTAACCTGGGCTACACCTTC. Protein product: CASRSQGRINLGYTF. The rearrangement joins TRBV28 to TRBJ1-2; D may be TRBD1 (6 bases). Germline V gene data show CDR1 as MDHEN and CDR2 as SYDVKM. The CDR3 has 15 residues. Trimming took 6 bases from V and 8 from J, leaving 22 bases between them.

This clonotype has more than one count but fewer than ten. The V call is TRBV2, the J call TRBJ2-7, with D possibly matching TRBD1 (6 bases). The CDR3 has 15 residues. The V gene's germline CDR1 is SNHLY and CDR2 FYNNEI. Trimming cost V 6 bases and J 5 bases, with 20 bases left between them. CDR3 sequence: CASSVAMGARNEQYF. Written as DNA, the CDR3 is TGTGCCAGCAGCGTTGCCATGGGGGCGCGAAACGAGCAGTACTTC. The full variable domain, completed using reference TRBV2 and TRBJ2-7, is EPEVTQTPSHQVTQMGQEVILRCVPISNHLYFYWYRQILGQKVEFLVSFYNNEISEKSEIFDDQFSVERPDGSNFTLKIRSTKLEDSAMYFCASSVAMGARNEQYFGPGTRLTVT.

In its sample, this clonotype was seen many times. The CDR3 region is CASSFRSEYEQYF. As DNA, the CDR3 is TGTGCCAGCAGTTTTCGGTCAGAGTACGAGCAGTACTTC. The chain combines TRBV27 with TRBJ2-7; D is ambiguous. Trimming pared 3 bases from V and 4 bases from J, leaving 10 bases between. Germline CDR1 MNHEY, CDR2 SMNVEV (reference sequence). The CDR3 length is 13 residues.

Only a few counts were recorded for this clonotype. The chain carries TRBV5-5 and TRBJ2-4; TRBD2 aligns across 7 bases. Trimming took 0 bases from V and 8 from J; bases not matched to a gene: 11. Germline CDR1 reads SGHKS; CDR2 reads YYEKEE (reference sequence). The length of the CDR3 is 16 residues. The CDR3 protein is CASSLVGGRADDIQYF. The CDR3 coding sequence is TGTGCCAGCAGCTTGGTTGGTGGGAGGGCCGATGACATTCAGTACTTC.

This clonotype was picked up many times. The chain employs TRBV18 and TRBJ1-4; possible D gene TRBD1, 6 bases. Germline-derived CDR1 and CDR2 are KGHSH and LQKENI. The CDR3 length is 15 residues. V lost 0 bases, J lost 8 bases, and 13 bases lay in between. The CDR3 here is CASSPPTGNREKLFF. In DNA, the CDR3 is TGTGCCAGCTCACCACCTACAGGGAACCGCGAAAAACTGTTTTTT. The whole variable domain, filled in from reference TRBV18 and TRBJ1-4, reads NAGVMQNPRHLVRRRGQEARLRCSPMKGHSHVYWYRQLPEEGLKFMVYLQKENIIDESGMPKERFSAEFPKEGPSILRIQQVVRGDSAAYFCASSPPTGNREKLFFGSGTQLSVL.

The chain uses TRBV29-1 and TRBJ1-1, with no clear D. Germline values: CDR1 SQVTM, CDR2 ANQGSEA. V lost 4 bases, J lost 6 bases, and 12 bases lay in between. The length of the CDR3 is 12 residues. The CDR3 loop reads CSVAFRGAEAFF. In DNA form, the CDR3 reads TGCAGCGTTGCCTTTCGGGGTGCTGAAGCTTTCTTT. The variable domain in full, completed from reference TRBV29-1 and TRBJ1-1, reads SAVISQKPSRDICQRGTSLTIQCQVDSQVTMMFWYRQQPGQSLTLIATANQGSEATYESGFVIDKFPISRPNLTFSTLTVSNMSPEDSSIYLCSVAFRGAEAFFGQGTRLTVV.

J is TRBJ2-1 and V is TRBV19, with D tentatively TRBD2 (5 bases). This CDR3 has 14 amino acids. Trimming left V 3 bases short and J 8 bases short, with 14 bases between. Germline V gene sequence: CDR1 LNHDA, CDR2 SQIVND (reference sequence). The CDR3 region is CASSMPPGNYEQFF. CDR3 sequence (DNA): TGTGCCAGTAGTATGCCCCCGGGGAACTATGAGCAGTTCTTC.

This clonotype has at least ten counts. The CDR3 DNA is TGTGCCAGCAGCTTAGTTCTAGCGGGAGGCCGATCCTACGAGCAGTACTTC. Translating it yields CASSLVLAGGRSYEQYF. The chain couples TRBV7-2 to TRBJ2-7, with 11 bases aligning to TRBD2. The ends lost 1 base at V and 1 base at J; junction bases unmatched: 6. The germline V gene encodes CDR1 SGHTA and CDR2 FQGNSA. The CDR3 covers 17 residues.

This clonotype has only a few counts. The chain recombines TRBV9 with TRBJ2-7; 10 nucleotides agree with TRBD1. Per germline, CDR1 SGDLS and CDR2 YYNGEE. Trimming cost V 0 bases and J 6 bases; bases outside gene matches: 9. This CDR3 region has 16 residues. Here the CDR3 reads CASSVASGTGVSEQYF. In DNA form, the CDR3 reads TGTGCCAGCAGCGTAGCTTCCGGGACAGGGGTTAGCGAGCAGTACTTC. Full variable domain (remainder filled in from reference TRBV9 and TRBJ2-7): DSGVTQTPKHLITATGQRVTLRCSPRSGDLSVYWYQQSLDQGLQFLIQYYNGEERAKGNILERFSAQQFPDLHSELNLSSLELGDSALYFCASSVASGTGVSEQYFGPGTRLTVT.

This clonotype turned up a few times. This chain connects TRBV9 to TRBJ2-5; D perhaps matches TRBD2 (7 bases). The CDR3 runs to 16 residues. CDR1 is SGDLS, CDR2 YYNGEE, per germline. Trimming cost V 0 bases and J 5 bases, with 17 bases left between them. For the CDR3, the DNA is TGTGCCAGCAGCGTAGGTTTCAGGGGAGGGAGGGAGACCCAGTACTTC. Residues: CASSVGFRGGRETQYF.

In this sample, this clonotype turned up many times. J is TRBJ2-7 and V is TRBV12-5; a weak D match, TRBD2 (5 bases). Germline V gene sequence: CDR1 LGHNT, CDR2 FRNRAP. V was pared by 3 bases and J by 5 bases, with 17 bases between. The CDR3 sequence is 15 residues long. The CDR3 is CASGFNSGVSHEQYF. CDR3 bases: TGTGCTAGTGGTTTCAATTCCGGGGTTTCACACGAGCAGTACTTC.

This clonotype was detected many times. The rearrangement links TRBV5-1 to TRBJ2-3; the D gene could be TRBD1 or TRBD2 (6 bases each). Germline V lookup: CDR1 SGHRS, CDR2 YFSETQ. The germline V and J ends were trimmed by 0 bases and 2 bases, with 13 bases remaining between them. The CDR3 runs to 16 residues. The CDR3 here is CASSLGLGGLTDTQYF. DNA for the CDR3: TGCGCCAGCAGCTTGGGGCTAGGGGGACTCACAGATACGCAGTATTTT.

The rearrangement uses TRBV4-2 and TRBJ1-4, with D perhaps matching TRBD1 (5 bases). The CDR3 sequence is 15 residues long. Trimming took off 4 bases at V and 4 bases at J, with 13 bases between the two ends. CDR1 and CDR2 from the germline V gene are LGHNA and YNFKEQ. CDR3 sequence: CASSPRGLINEKLFF. The CDR3 region has the DNA TGTGCCAGCAGCCCCCGGGGCCTGATTAATGAAAAACTGTTTTTT.

This clonotype has ten or more counts. This chain links TRBV12-3 or TRBV12-4 with TRBJ2-7, with 9 bases identical to TRBD2. The CDR3 has 13 residues. The V and J ends lost 6 bases and 3 bases, in that order; junction bases with no gene match: 3. The CDR3 nucleotides read TGTGCCAGCAGGCGGGGGGGTTTCTACGAGCAGTACTTC. This sequence encodes CASRRGGFYEQYF.

Concerning this clonotype: A much bigger clone sits one base away, suggesting this may be a read error. J is TRBJ2-2 and V is TRBV2; the D gene is possibly TRBD2 (5 bases). This CDR3 comprises 16 residues. Germline V gene sequence: CDR1 SNHLY, CDR2 FYNNEI. CDR3 sequence (DNA): TGTGCCAGCAGGGATAAGGCCGGCGGTGTCACCGGGGAGCTGCTTTTT. Amino acid sequence: CASRDKAGGVTGELLF.

In its sample, this clonotype was seen a few times. The chain combines TRBV5-4 with TRBJ2-3, with TRBD1 as a possible D gene (6 bases). CDR1 SGHNT and CDR2 YYREEE come from the germline V gene (reference sequence). V was clipped by 7 bases and J by 4 bases, with 13 bases between them. The CDR3 is made up of 13 amino acids. CDR3 DNA sequence: TGTGCCAGCCAGTACAGGGTCTCAGATACGCAGTATTTT. This translates into CASQYRVSDTQYF.

The chain couples TRBV7-9 to TRBJ2-3, with 15 bases identical to TRBD2. V was pared by 0 bases and J by 6 bases, with 7 bases of the junction left unmatched. The germline gives CDR1 SEHNR, CDR2 FQNEAQ (reference sequence). There are 18 residues in the CDR3. The CDR3 loop is CASSLAPGLAGGRDTQYF. DNA of the CDR3: TGTGCCAGCAGCTTAGCCCCGGGACTAGCGGGGGGCCGGGATACGCAGTATTTT.